This T cell receptor (beta chain) was found in a study of blood T cell repertoires in COVID-19. Study as a whole: Both acute and convalescent COVID-19 samples were obtained from the United States, Italy and Spain. PBMCs, B-cell-depleted T cells, or T cells were the source of the cDNA or gDNA that made up the material.

The CDR3 length is 19 residues. With 5 bases removed from V and 5 bases from J, the gap between germline ends came to 30 bases. Germline V gene lookup returns CDR1 SGHAT and CDR2 FQNNGV. In the source study's methods: For nucleated cells, counts were estimated from reference gene primer amplification. The protocol was immunoSEQ multiplex PCR, while the TCRdb copy is restricted to in-frame clones and leaves out a portion. V and J calls and clone size are as listed in that table; D and trimming were resolved from the DNA. The table lists 220,000 or so clones, roughly 80% of them singletons, with 3% to 3.5% in the top ten.

This sequence joins TRBV11-2 and TRBJ1-1; tentatively, D is TRBD1 (6 bases). The sample was peripheral blood. The sequence was collected from a woman aged 25-40 years who had recovered from COVID-19. The CDR3, as DNA: TGTGCCAGCAGCCTTGGCGACCTTTATGGGGGCGCCCGGCGGACTGAAGCTTTCTTT. Amino acids: CASSLGDLYGGARRTEAFF.